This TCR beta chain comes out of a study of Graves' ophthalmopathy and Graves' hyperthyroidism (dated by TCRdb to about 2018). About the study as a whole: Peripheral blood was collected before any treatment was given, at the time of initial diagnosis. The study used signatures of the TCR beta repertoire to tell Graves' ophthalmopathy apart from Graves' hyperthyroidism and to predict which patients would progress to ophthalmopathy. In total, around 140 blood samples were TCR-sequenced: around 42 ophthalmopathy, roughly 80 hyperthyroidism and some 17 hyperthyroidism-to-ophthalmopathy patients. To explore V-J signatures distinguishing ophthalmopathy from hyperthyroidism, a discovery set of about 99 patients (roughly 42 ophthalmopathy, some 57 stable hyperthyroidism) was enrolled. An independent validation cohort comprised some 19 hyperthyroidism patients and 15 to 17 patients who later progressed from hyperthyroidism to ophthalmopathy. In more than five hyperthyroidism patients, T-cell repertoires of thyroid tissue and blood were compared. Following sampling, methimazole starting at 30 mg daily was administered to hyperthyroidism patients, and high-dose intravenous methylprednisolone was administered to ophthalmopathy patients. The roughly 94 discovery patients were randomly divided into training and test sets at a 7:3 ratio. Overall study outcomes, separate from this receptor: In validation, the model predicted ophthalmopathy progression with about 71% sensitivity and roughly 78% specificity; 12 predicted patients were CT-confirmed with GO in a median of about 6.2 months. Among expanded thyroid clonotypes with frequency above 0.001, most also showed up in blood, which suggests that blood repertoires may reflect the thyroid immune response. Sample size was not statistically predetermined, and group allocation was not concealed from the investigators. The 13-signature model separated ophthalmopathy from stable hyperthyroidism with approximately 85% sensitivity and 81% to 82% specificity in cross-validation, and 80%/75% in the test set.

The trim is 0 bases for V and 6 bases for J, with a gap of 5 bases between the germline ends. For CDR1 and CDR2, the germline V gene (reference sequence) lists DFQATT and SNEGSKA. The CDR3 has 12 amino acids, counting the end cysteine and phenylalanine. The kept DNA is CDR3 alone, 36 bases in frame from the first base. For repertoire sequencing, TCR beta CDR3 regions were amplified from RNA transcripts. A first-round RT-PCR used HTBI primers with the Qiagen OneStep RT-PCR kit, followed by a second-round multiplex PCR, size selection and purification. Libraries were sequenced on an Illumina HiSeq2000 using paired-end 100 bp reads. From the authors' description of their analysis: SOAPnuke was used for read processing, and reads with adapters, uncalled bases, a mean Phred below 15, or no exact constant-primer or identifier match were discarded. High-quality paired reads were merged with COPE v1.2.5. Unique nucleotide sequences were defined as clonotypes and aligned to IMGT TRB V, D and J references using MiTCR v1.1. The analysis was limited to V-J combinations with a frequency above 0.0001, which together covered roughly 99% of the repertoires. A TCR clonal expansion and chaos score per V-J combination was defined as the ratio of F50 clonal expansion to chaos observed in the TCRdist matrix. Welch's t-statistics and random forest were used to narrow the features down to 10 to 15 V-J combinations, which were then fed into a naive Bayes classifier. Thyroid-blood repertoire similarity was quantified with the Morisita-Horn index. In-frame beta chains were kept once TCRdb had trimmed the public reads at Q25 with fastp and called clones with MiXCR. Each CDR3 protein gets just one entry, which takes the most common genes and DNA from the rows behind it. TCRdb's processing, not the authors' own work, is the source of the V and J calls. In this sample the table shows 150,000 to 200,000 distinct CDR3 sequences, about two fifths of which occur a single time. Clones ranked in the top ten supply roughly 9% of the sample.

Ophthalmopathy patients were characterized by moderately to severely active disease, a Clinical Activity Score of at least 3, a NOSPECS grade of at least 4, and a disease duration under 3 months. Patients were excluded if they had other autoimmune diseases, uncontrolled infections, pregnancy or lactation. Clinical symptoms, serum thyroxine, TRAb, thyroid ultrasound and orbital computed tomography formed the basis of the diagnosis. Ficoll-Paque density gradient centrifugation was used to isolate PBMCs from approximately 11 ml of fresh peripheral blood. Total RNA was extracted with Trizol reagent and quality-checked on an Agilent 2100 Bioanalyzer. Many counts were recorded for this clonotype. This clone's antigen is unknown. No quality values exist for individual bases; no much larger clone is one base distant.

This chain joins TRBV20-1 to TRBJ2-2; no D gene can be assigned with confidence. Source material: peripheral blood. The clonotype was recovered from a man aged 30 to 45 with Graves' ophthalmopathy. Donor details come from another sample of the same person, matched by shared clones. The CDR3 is CSARDLAGELFF. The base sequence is TGCAGTGCTAGAGATCTGGCCGGGGAGCTGTTTTTT.